This is a list of T cell receptor beta chains from one sample in a study of blood T cells in healthy people across ages. MiXCR, applied by TCRdb to the 5' RACE reads, yields one record per CDR3 protein. The sample carries about 810,000 distinct CDR3 sequences, about 34% recorded once. Sequences were obtained from blood. These TCRs come from a man in his late teens or twenties in good health. CDR3s include the opening cysteine and the closing phenylalanine or tryptophan. The D gene is left open where the match is weak. The listing skips clone size in some rows; elsewhere it reads once, few, many or a size class.

CDR3 length,V gene,clone size,J gene,D gene,CDR3 DNA,CDR3 protein
17,TRBV21-1,.,TRBJ2-2,.,TGTGCCAGCAGCAAGGGGGCGGACAGCACGAACACCGGGGAGCTGTTTTTT,CASSKGADSTNTGELFF
15,TRBV7-2,.,TRBJ1-5,TRBD1,TGTGCCAGCAGCTCACAGGGGCCGGGCAATCAGCCCCAGCATTTT,CASSSQGPGNQPQHF
16,TRBV20-1,.,TRBJ2-1,TRBD2,TGCAGTGCTACCCGGGACGAGCGGGGGGACTACAATGAGCAGTTCTTC,CSATRDERGDYNEQFF
12,TRBV6-1,.,TRBJ2-7,.,TGTGCCAGCAGGCGGGGAAGGTACGAGCAGTACTTC,CASRRGRYEQYF
15,TRBV24-1,.,TRBJ2-5,TRBD1,TGTGCCACCAGTCCCGGGACAGGGGGCTTGGAGACCCAGTACTTC,CATSPGTGGLETQYF
15,TRBV10-3,.,TRBJ2-7,TRBD1,TGTGCCATCAGTTTCTCAGGGGGTAGCTCCTACGAGCAGTACTTC,CAISFSGGSSYEQYF
12,TRBV25-1,.,TRBJ1-2,.,TGTGCCAGCAGTGAAACACGCTATGGCTACACCTTC,CASSETRYGYTF
17,TRBV4-3,few,TRBJ1-2,.,TGCGCCAGCAGCCAAGTTTTCTGGCAGGGAAGAGTCGCTGGCTACACCTTC,CASSQVFWQGRVAGYTF
16,TRBV20-1,.,TRBJ2-1,.,TGCAGTGCTAATCAACCCATAGCTTCACCCTCCTACGAGCAGTTCTTC,CSANQPIASPSYEQFF
13,TRBV29-1,.,TRBJ1-4,TRBD1,TGCAGCGTTCTGGACAGGGGGCCTGAAAAACTGTTTTTT,CSVLDRGPEKLFF
10,TRBV20-1,.,TRBJ2-1,.,TGCAGTGCCCTCCGGGAAGAGCAGTTCTTC,CSALREEQFF